The 15 T cell receptor beta chains listed next were all sequenced from one sample in a study of molecular identifiers for immune sequencing clone quantification (dated by TCRdb to 2017 to 2018). Preparation of the library involved PCR. The listed sequencing device is Illumina HiSeq 4000. The public reads were run again by TCRdb, first through fastp at Q25 and then through MiXCR, and only productive beta chains were kept. When rows share a CDR3 protein, they turn into one entry using the most common DNA and genes. Across this sample there are about 640,000 distinct CDR3 sequences, with 15% to 20% seen only once. The biggest ten clones account for roughly 0.9% of the sample. Input material: naive CD8+ T cells from blood, with Jurkat cell RNA spiked in. In light of the paper, this sample's cell subset or site label describes: FACS-sorted CD8+CD4-CCR7+CD45RA+ naive T cells. The receptor source for this set is a human donor in good health. Some libraries in this study had Jurkat cell RNA spiked in.

This clonotype was seen many times. CDR3: CASSLAAGGRGAYNEQFF. CDR3 bases: TGTGCCAGCAGTTTAGCCGCGGGGGGGCGTGGGGCCTACAATGAGCAGTTCTTC. V is TRBV27 and J is TRBJ2-1, with 9 bases matching TRBD2. J gave up 2 bases and V 2 bases, and 10 bases lay outside the gene matches. CDR3 length: 18 amino acids. Germline-derived CDR1 and CDR2 are MNHEY and SMNVEV (reference sequence).

This clonotype was detected ten times or more. This sequence joins TRBV28 and TRBJ2-7; the D gene is possibly TRBD1 (6 bases). Germline V gene lookup returns CDR1 MDHEN and CDR2 SYDVKM. This CDR3 comprises 14 residues. V was shortened by 10 bases and J by 2 bases, with 18 bases between the two germline ends. In nucleotides, the CDR3 is TGTGCCACCTTAGGGACAACTGGAACCTACGAGCAGTACTTC. Its protein is CATLGTTGTYEQYF.

This clonotype appeared many times. The chain recombines TRBV6-1 with TRBJ1-1, with 10 bases that match TRBD1. V lost 4 bases, J lost 3 bases, and 14 bases stayed unmatched. The CDR3 length is 18 residues. The V gene's germline CDR1 is MNHNS and CDR2 SASEGT. The CDR3 spells CASSGRQTGGAGYTEAFF. The DNA of the CDR3 is TGTGCCAGCAGTGGACGCCAGACAGGGGGCGCGGGGTACACTGAAGCTTTCTTT.

A remark on this clonotype: This may arise from a read error, as a much more abundant clone is one base away. The V call is TRBV6-2 or TRBV6-3, the J call TRBJ2-5; D gene unclear. The length of the CDR3 is 13 residues. Germline V gene lookup returns CDR1 MNHEY and CDR2 SVGEGT. The CDR3 nucleotides are TGTGCCGGCAGTCCGTTCTTTACGGAGACCCAGTACTTC. Translated, it gives CAGSPFFTETQYF.

This clonotype was seen a few times. A much larger clone sits a single nucleotide away, making a read error possible. The chain carries TRBV24-1 and TRBJ2-2, with unresolved D. This CDR3 contains 14 residues. Looked up from germline, CDR1 is KGHDR and CDR2 is SFDVKD. The CDR3: CTTSDSAPAGELFF. The CDR3 nucleotides read TGTACCACCAGTGATTCGGCTCCAGCCGGGGAGCTGTTTTTT.

This clonotype was detected many times. This chain uses TRBV27 with TRBJ1-1; a possible D gene is TRBD1 (6 bases). This CDR3 region has 13 residues. Trimming removed 5 bases at V and 4 bases at J, with 11 bases between. Germline assignment: CDR1 MNHEY and CDR2 SMNVEV (reference sequence). CDR3 residues: CASSNRVGTEAFF. CDR3 DNA sequence: TGTGCCAGCAGTAACAGGGTCGGCACTGAAGCTTTCTTT.

This clonotype was detected many times. V gene TRBV30 combines with J gene TRBJ2-1, with D uncertain. Germline CDR1 GTSNPN, CDR2 SVGIG (reference sequence). The CDR3 is made up of 14 amino acids. The V gene lost 0 bases and the J gene lost 3 bases, with 9 bases spanning the gap. The CDR3, as DNA: TGTGCCTGGAGTGTATTGCCTAGCTACAATGAGCAGTTCTTC. As protein: CAWSVLPSYNEQFF.

This clonotype was counted ten times or more. V gene TRBV14 combines with J gene TRBJ2-3, with 7 bases identical to TRBD2. This CDR3 region has 17 residues. The J segment lost 5 bases and the V segment lost 0 bases, leaving 11 bases of the junction unmatched. The germline V gene has CDR1 SGHDN and CDR2 FVKESK. CDR3 DNA sequence: TGTGCCAGCAGCCAAGATTTTGGCCTAGCGGTAGGAGATACGCAGTATTTT. Translation gives CASSQDFGLAVGDTQYF. The whole variable domain, filled in from reference TRBV14 and TRBJ2-3, reads EAGVTQFPSHSVIEKGQTVTLRCDPISGHDNLYWYRRVMGKEIKFLLHFVKESKQDESGMPNNRFLAERTGGTYSTLKVQPAELEDSGVYFCASSQDFGLAVGDTQYFGPGTRLTVL.

V and J are TRBV23-1 and TRBJ2-3, with D tentatively TRBD1 (5 bases). TRBV23-1 is treated as an ORF (open reading frame) with a function not yet certain. The ends were cut back, 1 base at V and 2 bases at J, with 13 bases in the middle. This CDR3 has 16 residues. CDR3 nucleotide sequence: TGCGCCAGCAGTCAATGTCGTGGCAGGGTCACAGATACGCAGTATTTT. Translating gives CASSQCRGRVTDTQYF.

The sample holds many counts of this clonotype. The chain carries TRBV11-2 and TRBJ2-7; D may be TRBD2 (6 bases). V was pared by 4 bases and J by 0 bases, with 10 bases between. CDR3 length equals 14 residues. Germline V gives CDR1 SGHAT, CDR2 FQNNGV. CDR3 in DNA: TGTGCCAGCAGCTCCCACGGGAGCTCCTACGAGCAGTACTTC. Its translation is CASSSHGSSYEQYF.

This clonotype was observed at least ten times. The CDR3 DNA reads as TGTGCCAGCAGTCAATACTCCAGGGGAACTGAAGCTTTCTTT. Translation: CASSQYSRGTEAFF. V is TRBV6-2 or TRBV6-3 and J is TRBJ1-1, with a weak D call TRBD1 (6 bases). Trimming shortened V by 5 bases and J by 5 bases, and 15 bases separated the two germline ends. Looked up from germline, CDR1 is MNHEY and CDR2 is SVGEGT. CDR3 size: 14 residues.

V gene TRBV5-6 combines with J gene TRBJ1-1; weak D call: TRBD1 (5 bases). The CDR3 consists of 13 residues. Germline-derived CDR1 and CDR2 are SGHDT and YYEEEE. Trimming took off 2 bases at V and 11 bases at J, with 16 bases between the two ends. The CDR3 DNA sequence: TGTGCCAGCAGCTTCAGACAGCGAGTTGTGGCTTTCTTT. Its translation: CASSFRQRVVAFF. Filled out from reference TRBV5-6 and TRBJ1-1, the complete variable domain reads DAGVTQSPTHLIKTRGQQVTLRCSPKSGHDTVSWYQQALGQGPQFIFQYYEEEERQRGNFPDRFSGHQFPNYSSELNVNALLLGDSALYLCASSFRQRVVAFFGQGTRLTVV.

About this clonotype itself: A read error is possible here, since a much larger clone lies one base away. The rearrangement joins TRBV20-1 to TRBJ1-5; no definite D call. The CDR3 covers 12 residues. Germline assignment: CDR1 DFQATT and CDR2 SNEGSKA (reference sequence). CDR3 DNA sequence: TGCAGTGCTATAGGGAACAATCAGCCCCCGCATTTT. Translating gives CSAIGNNQPPHF.

This clonotype has ten or more counts. The rearrangement links TRBV29-1 to TRBJ2-5; 7 bases match TRBD1. CDR3 size: 15 residues. The germline V gene has CDR1 SQVTM and CDR2 ANQGSEA. Trimming cost V 2 bases and J 1 base; bases outside gene matches: 7. The CDR3 DNA reads as TGCAGCGTTGAAACTCCCGACAGGGTCCAAGAGACCCAGTACTTC. It yields the protein CSVETPDRVQETQYF.

As regards this clonotype: This clone may be a read error of a much larger clone one base away. The rearrangement joins TRBV6-2 or TRBV6-3 to TRBJ2-5; D might be TRBD2 (6 bases). There are 13 residues in the CDR3. Germline CDR1 is MNHEY and CDR2 is SVGEGT. The CDR3 DNA follows: TGTGCCAGCAGGGGGACTTTCCAAGAGGCCCAGTACTTC. The encoded protein is CASRGTFQEAQYF.